These T cell receptor beta chains were read from a single sample in a study of blood T cells in healthy people across ages. TCRdb recomputed calls from the 5' RACE reads with MiXCR, one row per CDR3 protein. The sample has approximately 1.5 million distinct CDR3 sequences, about 45% seen once; the top ten hold about 4%. Sequenced: blood. Every receptor here comes from a woman aged 18-29 years in good health. The CDR3 runs from the conserved cysteine through the conserved F or W. Fields, in order: clone size, J gene, D gene, V gene, CDR3 protein, CDR3 DNA. The D gene is left open where the match is weak. The size entry is marked missing in some rows and otherwise reads once, few, many or a size class.

.,TRBJ2-7,.,TRBV12-3/TRBV12-4,CASSLGPISYNEQYF,TGTGCCAGCAGTTTGGGCCCTATCTCCTACAATGAGCAGTACTTC
.,TRBJ1-5,.,TRBV11-3,CASSLVCIGRGLSLSNQPQHF,TGTGCCAGCAGCTTAGTTTGCATCGGCAGGGGATTGAGTTTGAGCAATCAGCCCCAGCATTTT
many,TRBJ2-1,TRBD2,TRBV7-2,CASSLVASGIGSHNEQFF,TGTGCCAGCAGCTTAGTTGCTAGCGGGATAGGTTCCCACAATGAGCAGTTCTTC
.,TRBJ2-7,TRBD2,TRBV5-1,CASSLVSGSTYNEQYF,TGCGCCAGCAGCTTGGTTAGCGGGAGCACCTACAATGAGCAGTACTTC
.,TRBJ1-4,.,TRBV5-6,CASTNHPGTSTNEKLFF,TGTGCCAGCACCAACCACCCAGGGACTTCAACTAATGAAAAACTGTTTTTT
.,TRBJ2-7,.,TRBV20-1,CSAPRTGVYEQYF,TGCAGTGCCCCCCGCACAGGAGTCTACGAGCAGTACTTC
few,TRBJ2-1,.,TRBV6-2/TRBV6-3,CASSGRLGNEQFF,TGTGCCAGCAGTGGCCGACTAGGGAATGAGCAGTTCTTC
few,TRBJ1-5,.,TRBV7-2,CASSLSRGPQHF,TGTGCCAGCAGCTTATCTCGAGGGCCCCAGCATTTT
.,TRBJ1-1,.,TRBV4-2,CASSLSSENTEAFF,TGTGCCAGCAGTCTTAGCAGCGAGAACACTGAAGCTTTCTTT
.,TRBJ2-5,.,TRBV7-8,CASRDTGLETQYF,TGTGCCAGCAGAGACACAGGGCTAGAGACCCAGTACTTC
many,TRBJ2-1,TRBD2,TRBV29-1,CSGTSGSSYNEQFF,TGCAGCGGCACTAGCGGGAGCTCCTACAATGAGCAGTTCTTC
many,TRBJ2-7,.,TRBV12-3/TRBV12-4,CASSFIGESYEQYF,TGTGCCAGCAGTTTTATAGGGGAGTCCTACGAGCAGTACTTC
once,TRBJ2-7,.,TRBV28,CASRNLPPGSLTYEQYF,TGTGCCAGCAGGAACCTCCCCCCGGGTAGTTTGACCTACGAGCAGTACTTC
.,TRBJ2-7,TRBD1,TRBV7-9,CASSLLDRGSYEQYF,TGTGCCAGCAGCTTACTGGACAGGGGATCGTACGAGCAGTACTTC
few,TRBJ2-1,.,TRBV29-1,CRATGFFHNEQFF,TGCAGGGCAACAGGGTTTTTCCACAATGAGCAGTTCTTC
.,TRBJ2-2,.,TRBV7-2,CASSPLGTTNTGELFF,TGTGCCAGCAGCCCTCTCGGGACAACGAACACCGGGGAGCTGTTTTTT